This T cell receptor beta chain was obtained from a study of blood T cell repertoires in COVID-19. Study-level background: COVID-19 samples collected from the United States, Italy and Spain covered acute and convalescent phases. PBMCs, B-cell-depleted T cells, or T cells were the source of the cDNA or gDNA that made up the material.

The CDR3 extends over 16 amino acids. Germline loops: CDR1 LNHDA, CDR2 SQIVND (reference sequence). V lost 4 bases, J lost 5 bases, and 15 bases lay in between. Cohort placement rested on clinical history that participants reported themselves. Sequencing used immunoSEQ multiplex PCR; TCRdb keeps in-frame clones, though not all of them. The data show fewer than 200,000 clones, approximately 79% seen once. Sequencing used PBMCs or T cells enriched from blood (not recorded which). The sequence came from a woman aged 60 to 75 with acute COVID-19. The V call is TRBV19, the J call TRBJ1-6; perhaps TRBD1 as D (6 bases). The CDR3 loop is CASSRAGAGDNSPLHF. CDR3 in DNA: TGTGCCAGTAGTAGGGCGGGGGCAGGGGATAATTCACCCCTCCACTTT.